This TCR beta chain appears in the sequencing data of a study of CD8 T cells in Susac syndrome. Random-hexamer reverse transcription was applied to about 0.45 to 1 ug RNA. The CDR3 of TCR beta was amplified by immunoSEQ multiplex PCR across 54 Vbeta and 13 Jbeta. TCRdb independently ran MiXCR on the immunoSEQ multiplex PCR reads; one entry per CDR3 protein. Of tens of thousands of distinct CDR3 sequences in the sample, about 93% are singletons; the top ten hold around 0.48%. This clonotype was recorded once. The sequencing sample was made of CD4+ T cells from PBMCs. This TCR was recovered from a human donor with Susac syndrome.

CDR3 sequence (DNA): TGTGCCAGCTCACTCCTATCTAGCACAGATACGCAGTATTTT. It specifies CASSLLSSTDTQYF. J is TRBJ2-3 and V is TRBV18; D uncertain. The length of the CDR3 is 14 residues. V was trimmed by 4 bases and J by 0 bases, leaving 8 bases between them. Germline values: CDR1 KGHSH, CDR2 LQKENI.